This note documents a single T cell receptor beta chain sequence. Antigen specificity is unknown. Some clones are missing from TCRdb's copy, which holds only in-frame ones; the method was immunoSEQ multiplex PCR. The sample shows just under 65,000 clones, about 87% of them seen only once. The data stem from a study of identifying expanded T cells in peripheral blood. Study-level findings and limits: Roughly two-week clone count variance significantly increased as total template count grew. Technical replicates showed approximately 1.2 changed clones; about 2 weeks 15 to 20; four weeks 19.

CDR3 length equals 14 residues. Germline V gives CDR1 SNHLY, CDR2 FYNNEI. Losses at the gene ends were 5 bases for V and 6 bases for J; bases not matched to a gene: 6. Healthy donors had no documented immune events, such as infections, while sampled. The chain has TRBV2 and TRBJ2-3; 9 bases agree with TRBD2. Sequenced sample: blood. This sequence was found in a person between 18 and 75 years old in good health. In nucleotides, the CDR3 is TGTGCCAGCAGTCTTAGCGGGGGACCCGATACGCAGTATTTT. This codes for CASSLSGGPDTQYF.